The 11 T cell receptor beta chains presented below share a single source sample, sequenced in a study of T cells in Graves' hyperthyroidism and ophthalmopathy. Researchers took RNA transcripts and amplified the TCR beta CDR3 regions from them. The study used the HTBI primer set for a first-round RT-PCR of the TCR CDR3. TCRdb called the multiplex PCR reads again in MiXCR, with one record for every CDR3 protein. In the table there are approximately 610,000 distinct CDR3 sequences, roughly 14% of which are singletons. Sequences were obtained from blood. These receptors all come from a woman between 40 and 50 years old with Graves' ophthalmopathy.

The sample holds many counts of this clonotype. J is TRBJ1-1 and V is TRBV27; 7 nucleotides agree with TRBD1. Germline lookup yields CDR1 MNHEY and CDR2 SMNVEV (reference sequence). The CDR3 contains 16 residues. The junction had 14 bases not matched to a gene; V was cut back by 6 bases and J by 4 bases. DNA of the CDR3: TGTGCCAGCAGCCGACAGGGCCCGCCGGGGGTCACTGAAGCTTTCTTT. It yields the protein CASSRQGPPGVTEAFF.

Many counts were recorded for this clonotype. A single base separates this from a much larger clone, so it may be a read error. The chain recombines TRBV28 with TRBJ1-5; D not certain. Trimming removed 3 bases at V and 2 bases at J, with 2 bases between. The CDR3 is 12 amino acids. Germline lookup yields CDR1 MDHEN and CDR2 SYDVKM. CDR3: CASSFGNQPQHF. Written as DNA, the CDR3 is TGTGCCAGCAGTTTTGGCAATCAGCCCCAGCATTTT.

The chain employs TRBV5-5 and TRBJ2-7; D might be TRBD2 (7 bases). Germline V CDR1 and CDR2: SGHKS, YYEKEE (reference sequence). The CDR3 sequence is 15 residues long. V was trimmed by 4 bases and J by 0 bases, leaving 14 bases between them. The CDR3 bases are TGTGCCAGCAGCCGGGGGGCGGATATCTCCTACGAGCAGTACTTC. Translated, it gives CASSRGADISYEQYF.

This clonotype has a single count. The chain employs TRBV4-2 and TRBJ2-2; a weak D match, TRBD1 (5 bases). Germline assignment: CDR1 LGHNA and CDR2 YNFKEQ. The CDR3 loop spans 16 amino acids. Trimming left V 0 bases short and J 1 base short, with 9 bases between. CDR3 sequence (DNA): TGTGCCAGCAGCCAAGAAGCAGGGCTGAACACCGGGGAGCTGTTTTTT. Its protein is CASSQEAGLNTGELFF.

This clonotype was counted only a few times. The chain is built from TRBV5-1 and TRBJ2-6; D not certain. The germline V and J ends were trimmed by 4 bases and 1 base, with 9 bases remaining between them. The germline CDR1 and CDR2 sequences are SGHRS and YFSETQ. The CDR3 totals 15 residues. The CDR3 loop is CASSRRISGANVLTF. CDR3 in DNA: TGCGCCAGCAGCCGCCGGATTTCTGGGGCCAACGTCCTGACTTTC. Full variable domain (remainder filled in from reference TRBV5-1 and TRBJ2-6): KAGVTQTPRYLIKTRGQQVTLSCSPISGHRSVSWYQQTPGQGLQFLFEYFSETQRNKGNFPGRFSGRQFSNSRSEMNVSTLELGDSALYLCASSRRISGANVLTFGAGSRLTVL.

At least ten counts were recorded for this clonotype. The chain recombines TRBV30 with TRBJ2-7; TRBD1 is a possible D gene (6 bases). This CDR3 contains 11 residues. V was shortened by 3 bases and J by 4 bases, with 7 bases between the two germline ends. Germline loops: CDR1 GTSNPN, CDR2 SVGIG (reference sequence). The CDR3 bases are TGTGCCTGGAGAACAGGGTACGAGCAGTACTTC. It is translated as CAWRTGYEQYF.

The V and J genes are TRBV12-3 or TRBV12-4 and TRBJ2-5, with TRBD2 matching 8 bases. V lost 6 bases, J lost 5 bases, and 11 bases stayed unmatched. The CDR3 has 15 residues. CDR3 sequence (DNA): TGTGCCAGCAGCCGCGGGACTAGGTTAGGGGAGACCCAGTACTTC. Protein product: CASSRGTRLGETQYF.

The chain links TRBV6-2 or TRBV6-3 to TRBJ2-5, with D possibly TRBD2 on 7 matching bases. This CDR3 is built from 14 residues. Germline V gene data show CDR1 as MNHEY and CDR2 as SVGEGT. V was shortened by 7 bases and J by 5 bases, with 17 bases between the two germline ends. The CDR3 region has the DNA TGTGCCAGCACCAAGGCGCGGGGGCACGAGACCCAGTACTTC. This translates into CASTKARGHETQYF.

This clonotype was recorded many times. This rearrangement joins TRBV11-2 to TRBJ1-2, with a weak D call TRBD1 (5 bases). The ends were cut back, 5 bases at V and 5 bases at J, with 18 bases in the middle. The CDR3 loop spans 15 amino acids. Germline V gives CDR1 SGHAT, CDR2 FQNNGV. The DNA of the CDR3 is TGTGCCAGCAGCCTCACCGGGACTTTAACTTATGGCTACACCTTC. As protein: CASSLTGTLTYGYTF.

This clonotype was detected only a few times. The chain recombines TRBV11-1 with TRBJ1-1; D is ambiguous. Trimming shortened V by 5 bases and J by 10 bases, and 23 bases separated the two germline ends. Germline CDR1 reads SGHAT; CDR2 reads FQDESV (reference sequence). This CDR3 region has 15 residues. The CDR3 loop is CASSNSGHATVGAFF. DNA of the CDR3: TGTGCCAGCAGCAATAGTGGGCACGCCACGGTCGGAGCTTTCTTT.

This clonotype was recorded many times. The chain links TRBV6-5 to TRBJ2-7; 7 bases map to TRBD2. This CDR3 contains 13 residues. V gave up 7 bases and J gave up 10 bases; unmatched junction bases: 13. Germline CDR1 and CDR2: MNHEY and SVGAGI. The CDR3 region has the DNA TGTGCCAGCACGTTCGATGGACTAGACGGTCAGTACTTC. This sequence encodes CASTFDGLDGQYF.